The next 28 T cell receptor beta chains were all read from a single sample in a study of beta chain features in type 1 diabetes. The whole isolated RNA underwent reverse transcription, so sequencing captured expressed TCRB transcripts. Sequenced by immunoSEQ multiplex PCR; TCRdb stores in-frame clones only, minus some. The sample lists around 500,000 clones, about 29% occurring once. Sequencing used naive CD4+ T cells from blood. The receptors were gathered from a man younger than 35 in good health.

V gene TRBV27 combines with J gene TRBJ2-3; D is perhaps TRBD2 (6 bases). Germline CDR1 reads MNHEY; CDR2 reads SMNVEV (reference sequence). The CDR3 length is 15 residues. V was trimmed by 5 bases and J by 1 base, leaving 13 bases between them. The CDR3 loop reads CASSKIGEGTDTQYF. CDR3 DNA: TGTGCCAGCAGTAAGATCGGGGAGGGCACAGATACGCAGTATTTT.

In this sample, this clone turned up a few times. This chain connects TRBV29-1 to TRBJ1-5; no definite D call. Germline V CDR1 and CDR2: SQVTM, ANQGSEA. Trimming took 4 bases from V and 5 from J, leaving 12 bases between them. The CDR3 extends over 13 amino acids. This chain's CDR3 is CSVAQAPDQPQHF. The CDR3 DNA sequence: TGCAGCGTTGCTCAGGCGCCGGATCAGCCCCAGCATTTT.

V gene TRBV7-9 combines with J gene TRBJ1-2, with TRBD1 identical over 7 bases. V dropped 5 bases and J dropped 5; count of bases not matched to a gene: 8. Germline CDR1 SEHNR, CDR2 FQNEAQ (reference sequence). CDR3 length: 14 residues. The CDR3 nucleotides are TGTGCCAGCAGCGCCCCCGGGACAGAGTATGGCTACACCTTC. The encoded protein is CASSAPGTEYGYTF.

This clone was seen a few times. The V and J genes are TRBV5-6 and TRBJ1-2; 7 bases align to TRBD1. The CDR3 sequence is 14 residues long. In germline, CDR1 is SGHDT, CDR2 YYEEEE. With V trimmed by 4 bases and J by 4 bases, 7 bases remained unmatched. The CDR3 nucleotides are TGTGCCAGCAGCAAGGGACAGAAGGGCTATGGCTACACCTTC. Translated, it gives CASSKGQKGYGYTF.

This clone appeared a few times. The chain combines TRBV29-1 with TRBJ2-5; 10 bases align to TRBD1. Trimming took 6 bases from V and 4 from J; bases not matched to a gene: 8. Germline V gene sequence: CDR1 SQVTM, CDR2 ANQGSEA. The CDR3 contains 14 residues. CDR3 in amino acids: CSVTGDRGLETQYF. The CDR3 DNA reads TGCAGCGTAACCGGCGACAGGGGGCTAGAGACCCAGTACTTC.

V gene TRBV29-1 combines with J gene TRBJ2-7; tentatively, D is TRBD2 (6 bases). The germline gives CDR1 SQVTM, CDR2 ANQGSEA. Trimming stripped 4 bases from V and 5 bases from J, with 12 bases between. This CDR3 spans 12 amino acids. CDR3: CSVGWGDHEQYF. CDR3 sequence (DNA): TGCAGCGTTGGGTGGGGGGACCACGAGCAGTACTTC.

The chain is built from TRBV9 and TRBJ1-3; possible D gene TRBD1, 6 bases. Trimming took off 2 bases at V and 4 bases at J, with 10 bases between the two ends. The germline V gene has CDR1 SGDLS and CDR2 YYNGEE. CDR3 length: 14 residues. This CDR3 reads CASSVSGAGNTIYF. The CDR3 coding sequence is TGTGCCAGCAGCGTCTCAGGGGCCGGAAACACCATATATTTT.

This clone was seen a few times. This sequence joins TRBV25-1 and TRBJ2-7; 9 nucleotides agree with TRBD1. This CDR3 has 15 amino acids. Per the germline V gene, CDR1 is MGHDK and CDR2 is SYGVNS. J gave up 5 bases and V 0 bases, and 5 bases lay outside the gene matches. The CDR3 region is CASSEYGTGYHEQYF. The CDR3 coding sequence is TGTGCCAGCAGTGAATATGGGACAGGGTACCACGAGCAGTACTTC.

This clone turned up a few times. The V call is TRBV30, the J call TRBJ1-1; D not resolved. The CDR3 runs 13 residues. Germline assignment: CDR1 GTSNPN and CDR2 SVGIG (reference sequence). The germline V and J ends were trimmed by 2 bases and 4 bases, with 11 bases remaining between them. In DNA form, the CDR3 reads TGTGCCTGGAGTTCGGTGGACGTCACTGAAGCTTTCTTT. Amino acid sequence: CAWSSVDVTEAFF.

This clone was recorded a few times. CDR3 residues: CASSVWGEQFF. The CDR3 nucleotides read TGTGCCAGCAGCGTCTGGGGAGAGCAGTTCTTC. The chain is built from TRBV5-6 and TRBJ2-1, with D unresolved. CDR3 length equals 11 residues. Germline V gene data show CDR1 as SGHDT and CDR2 as YYEEEE. The V end lost 4 bases, the J end lost 10 bases, and 9 bases lay between the germline ends.

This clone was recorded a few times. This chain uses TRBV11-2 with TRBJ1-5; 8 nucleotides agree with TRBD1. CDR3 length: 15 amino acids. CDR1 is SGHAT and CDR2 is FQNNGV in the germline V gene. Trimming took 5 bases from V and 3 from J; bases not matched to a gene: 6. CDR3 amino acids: CASSPQGGINQPQHF. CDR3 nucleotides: TGTGCCAGCAGCCCACAGGGGGGCATCAATCAGCCCCAGCATTTT. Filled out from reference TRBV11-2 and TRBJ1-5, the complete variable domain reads EAGVAQSPRYKIIEKRQSVAFWCNPISGHATLYWYQQILGQGPKLLIQFQNNGVVDDSQLPKDRFSAERLKGVDSTLKIQPAKLEDSAVYLCASSPQGGINQPQHFGDGTRLSIL.

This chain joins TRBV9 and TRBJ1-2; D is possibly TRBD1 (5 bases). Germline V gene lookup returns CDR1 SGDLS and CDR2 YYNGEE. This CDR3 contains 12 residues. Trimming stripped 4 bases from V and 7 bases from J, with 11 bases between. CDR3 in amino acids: CASSLQGSGYTF. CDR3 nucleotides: TGTGCCAGCAGCCTTCAGGGTTCTGGCTACACCTTC.

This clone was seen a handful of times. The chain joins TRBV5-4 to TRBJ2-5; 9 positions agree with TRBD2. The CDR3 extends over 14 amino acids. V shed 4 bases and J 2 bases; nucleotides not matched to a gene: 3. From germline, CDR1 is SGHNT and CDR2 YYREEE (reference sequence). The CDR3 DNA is TGTGCCAGCAGCATGACTAGCGGTCAAGAGACCCAGTACTTC. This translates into CASSMTSGQETQYF.

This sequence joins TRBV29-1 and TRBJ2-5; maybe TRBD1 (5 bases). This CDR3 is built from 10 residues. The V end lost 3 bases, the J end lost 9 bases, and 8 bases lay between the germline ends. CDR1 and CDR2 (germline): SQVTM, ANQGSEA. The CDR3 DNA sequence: TGCAGCGTTGATTCAGGGTCCCAGTACTTC. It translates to CSVDSGSQYF.

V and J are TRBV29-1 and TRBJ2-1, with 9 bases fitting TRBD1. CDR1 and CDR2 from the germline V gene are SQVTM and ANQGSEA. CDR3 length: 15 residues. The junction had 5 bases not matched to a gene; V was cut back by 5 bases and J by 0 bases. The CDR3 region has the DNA TGCAGCGTTAGACGACAGGGGGGCTCCTACAATGAGCAGTTCTTC. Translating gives CSVRRQGGSYNEQFF.

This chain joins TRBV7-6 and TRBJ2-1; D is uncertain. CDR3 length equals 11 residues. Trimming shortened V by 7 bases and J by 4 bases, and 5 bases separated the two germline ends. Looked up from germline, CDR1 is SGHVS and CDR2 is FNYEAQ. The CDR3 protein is CASTNYNEQFF. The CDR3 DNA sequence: TGTGCCAGCACAAATTACAATGAGCAGTTCTTC.

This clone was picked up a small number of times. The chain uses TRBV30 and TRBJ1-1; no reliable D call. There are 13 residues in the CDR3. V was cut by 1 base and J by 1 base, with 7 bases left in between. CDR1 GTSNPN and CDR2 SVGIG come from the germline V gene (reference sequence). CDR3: CAWSGRTNTEAFF. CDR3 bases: TGTGCCTGGAGTGGACGAACGAACACTGAAGCTTTCTTT.

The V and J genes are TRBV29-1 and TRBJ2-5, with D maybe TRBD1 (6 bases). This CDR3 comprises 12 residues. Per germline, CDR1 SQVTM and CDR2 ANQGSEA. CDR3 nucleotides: TGCAGTGCGACAGGCCACCAAGAGACCCAGTACTTC. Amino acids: CSATGHQETQYF.

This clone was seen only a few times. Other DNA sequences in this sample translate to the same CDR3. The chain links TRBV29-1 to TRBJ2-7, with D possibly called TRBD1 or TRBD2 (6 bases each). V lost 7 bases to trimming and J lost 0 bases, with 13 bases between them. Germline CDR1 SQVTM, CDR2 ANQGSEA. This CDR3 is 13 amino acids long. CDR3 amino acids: CSARGGSSYEQYF. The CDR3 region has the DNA TGCAGCGCTAGAGGGGGGAGCTCCTACGAGCAGTACTTC.

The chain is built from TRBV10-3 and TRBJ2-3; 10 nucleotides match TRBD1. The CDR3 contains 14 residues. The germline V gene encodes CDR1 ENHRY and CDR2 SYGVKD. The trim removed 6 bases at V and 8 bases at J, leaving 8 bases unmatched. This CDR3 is CAIRGQGPTSTQYF. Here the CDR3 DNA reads TGTGCCATCAGGGGACAGGGGCCGACTAGTACGCAGTATTTT.

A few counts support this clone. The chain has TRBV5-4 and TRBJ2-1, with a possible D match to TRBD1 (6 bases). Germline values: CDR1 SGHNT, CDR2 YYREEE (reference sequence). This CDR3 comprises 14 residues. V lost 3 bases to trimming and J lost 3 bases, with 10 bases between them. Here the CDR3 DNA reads TGTGCCAGCAGCTCCAGGACAGTCTACAATGAGCAGTTCTTC. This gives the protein CASSSRTVYNEQFF.

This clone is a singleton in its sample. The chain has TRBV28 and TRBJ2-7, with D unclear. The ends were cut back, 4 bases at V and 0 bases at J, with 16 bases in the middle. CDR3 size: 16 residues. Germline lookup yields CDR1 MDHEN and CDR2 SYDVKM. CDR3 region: CASSSYVADYSYEQYF. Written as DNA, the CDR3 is TGTGCCAGCAGTTCCTATGTCGCTGATTACTCCTACGAGCAGTACTTC. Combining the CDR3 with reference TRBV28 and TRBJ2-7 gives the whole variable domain DVKVTQSSRYLVKRTGEKVFLECVQDMDHENMFWYRQDPGLGLRLIYFSYDVKMKEKGDIPEGYSVSREKKERFSLILESASTNQTSMYLCASSSYVADYSYEQYFGPGTRLTVT.

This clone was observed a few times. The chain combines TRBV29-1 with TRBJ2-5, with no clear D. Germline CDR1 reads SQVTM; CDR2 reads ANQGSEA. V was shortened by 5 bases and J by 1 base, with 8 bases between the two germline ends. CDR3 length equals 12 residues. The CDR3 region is CSVLQSQETQYF. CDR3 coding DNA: TGCAGCGTTTTGCAGAGCCAAGAGACCCAGTACTTC.

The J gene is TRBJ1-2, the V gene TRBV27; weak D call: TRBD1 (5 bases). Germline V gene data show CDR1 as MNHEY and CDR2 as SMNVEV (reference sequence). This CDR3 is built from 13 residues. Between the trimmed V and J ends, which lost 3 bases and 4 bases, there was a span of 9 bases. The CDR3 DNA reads TGTGCCAGCAGTTTGGGCCAGGGCTATGGCTACACCTTC. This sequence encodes CASSLGQGYGYTF.

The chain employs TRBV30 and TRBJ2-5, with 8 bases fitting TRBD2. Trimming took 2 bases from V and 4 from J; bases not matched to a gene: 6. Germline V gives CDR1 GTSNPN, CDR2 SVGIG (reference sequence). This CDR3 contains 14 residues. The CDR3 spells CAWSFGLAGETQYF. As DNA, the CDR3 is TGTGCCTGGAGTTTCGGACTAGCAGGAGAGACCCAGTACTTC.

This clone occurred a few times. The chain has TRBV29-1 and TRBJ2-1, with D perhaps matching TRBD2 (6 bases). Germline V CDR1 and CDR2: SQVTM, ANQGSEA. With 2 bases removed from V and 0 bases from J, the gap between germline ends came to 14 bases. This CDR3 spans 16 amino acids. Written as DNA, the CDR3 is TGCAGCGTTGAAAGGGCGGCGGGAAGCTCCTACAATGAGCAGTTCTTC. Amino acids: CSVERAAGSSYNEQFF.

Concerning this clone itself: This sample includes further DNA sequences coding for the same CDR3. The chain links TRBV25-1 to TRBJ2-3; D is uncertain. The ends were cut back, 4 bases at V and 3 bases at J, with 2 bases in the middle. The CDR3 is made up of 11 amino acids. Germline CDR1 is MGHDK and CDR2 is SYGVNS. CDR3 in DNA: TGTGCCAGCAGTGTTACAGATACGCAGTATTTT. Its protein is CASSVTDTQYF.

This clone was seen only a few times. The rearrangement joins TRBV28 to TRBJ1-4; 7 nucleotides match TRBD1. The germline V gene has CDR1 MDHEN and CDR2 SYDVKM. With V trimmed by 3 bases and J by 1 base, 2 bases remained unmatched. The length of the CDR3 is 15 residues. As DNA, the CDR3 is TGTGCCAGCAGTTTCCCAGGGGGAACTAATGAAAAACTGTTTTTT. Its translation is CASSFPGGTNEKLFF.